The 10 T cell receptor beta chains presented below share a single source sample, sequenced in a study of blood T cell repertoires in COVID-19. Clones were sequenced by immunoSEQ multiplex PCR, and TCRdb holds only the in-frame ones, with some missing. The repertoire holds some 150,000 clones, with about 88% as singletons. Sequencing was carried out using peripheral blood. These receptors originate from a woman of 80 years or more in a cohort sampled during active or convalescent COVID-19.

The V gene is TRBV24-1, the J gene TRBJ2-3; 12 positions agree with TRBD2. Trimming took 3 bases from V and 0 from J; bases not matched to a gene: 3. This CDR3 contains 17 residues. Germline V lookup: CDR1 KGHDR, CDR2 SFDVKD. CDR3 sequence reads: CATSDPLAGGSTDTQYF. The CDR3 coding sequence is TGTGCCACCAGTGATCCCCTAGCGGGGGGGAGCACAGATACGCAGTATTTT.

CDR3 sequence: CASSLGGVTEAFF. The CDR3 bases are TGTGCCAGCAGCTTAGGCGGGGTCACTGAAGCTTTCTTT. This chain joins TRBV7-9 and TRBJ1-1; D is undetermined. There are 13 residues in the CDR3. V shed 1 base and J shed 4 bases, with 7 bases lying between them. The germline CDR1 and CDR2 sequences are SEHNR and FQNEAQ (reference sequence).

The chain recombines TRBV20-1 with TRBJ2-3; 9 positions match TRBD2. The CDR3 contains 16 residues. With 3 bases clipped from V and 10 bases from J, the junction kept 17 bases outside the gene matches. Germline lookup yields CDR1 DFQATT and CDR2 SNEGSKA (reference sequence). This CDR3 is CSASAIERGALVAQYF. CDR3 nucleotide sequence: TGCAGTGCTAGTGCCATCGAGCGGGGGGCCTTGGTTGCGCAGTATTTT.

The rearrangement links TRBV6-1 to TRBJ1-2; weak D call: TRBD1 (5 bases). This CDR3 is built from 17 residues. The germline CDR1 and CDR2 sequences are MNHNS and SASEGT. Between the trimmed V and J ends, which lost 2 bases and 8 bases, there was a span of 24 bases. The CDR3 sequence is CASSEQFRVRGSGGYTF. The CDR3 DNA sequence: TGTGCCAGCAGTGAACAATTTAGGGTTCGGGGGTCAGGAGGCTACACCTTC.

CDR3 coding DNA: TGCGCCAGCAGCCCCGAATCAGCAGGGGTCGGTAATTCACCCCTCCACTTT. Translating it yields CASSPESAGVGNSPLHF. V usage is TRBV4-3 and J usage is TRBJ1-6; D possibly corresponds to TRBD1 (6 bases). The CDR3 has 17 amino acids. In germline, CDR1 is LGHNA, CDR2 YSLEER. Trimming cost V 4 bases and J 6 bases, with 19 bases left between them.

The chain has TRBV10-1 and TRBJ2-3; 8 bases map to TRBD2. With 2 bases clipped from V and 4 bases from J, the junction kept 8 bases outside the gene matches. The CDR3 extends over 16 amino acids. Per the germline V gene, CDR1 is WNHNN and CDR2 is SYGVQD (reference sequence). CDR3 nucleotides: TGCGCCAGCAGTGAGAAGGGAGCGGGAGCGGCAGATACGCAGTATTTT. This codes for CASSEKGAGAADTQYF.

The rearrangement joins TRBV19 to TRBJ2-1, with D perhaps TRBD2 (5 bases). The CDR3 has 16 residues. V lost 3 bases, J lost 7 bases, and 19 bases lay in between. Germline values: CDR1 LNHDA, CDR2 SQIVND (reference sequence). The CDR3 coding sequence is TGTGCCAGTAGTATGGGGTCTGGTGGGAGTCGTAATGAGCAGTTCTTC. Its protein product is CASSMGSGGSRNEQFF. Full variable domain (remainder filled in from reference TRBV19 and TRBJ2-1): DGGITQSPKYLFRKEGQNVTLSCEQNLNHDAMYWYRQDPGQGLRLIYYSQIVNDFQKGDIAEGYSVSREKKESFPLTVTSAQKNPTAFYLCASSMGSGGSRNEQFFGPGTRLTVL.

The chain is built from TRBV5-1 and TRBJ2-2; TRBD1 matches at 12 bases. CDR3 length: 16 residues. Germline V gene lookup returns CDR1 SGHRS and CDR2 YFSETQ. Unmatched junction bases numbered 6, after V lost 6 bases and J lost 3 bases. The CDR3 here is CASTKGQGAYTGELFF. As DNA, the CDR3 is TGCGCCAGCACCAAGGGACAGGGGGCTTACACCGGGGAGCTGTTTTTT.

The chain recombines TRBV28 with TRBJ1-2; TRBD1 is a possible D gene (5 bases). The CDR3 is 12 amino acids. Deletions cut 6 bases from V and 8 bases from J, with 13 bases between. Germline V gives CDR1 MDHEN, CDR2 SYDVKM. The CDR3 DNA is TGTGCCAGCAGGGCGGGACCTTCGGGCTACACCTTC. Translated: CASRAGPSGYTF.

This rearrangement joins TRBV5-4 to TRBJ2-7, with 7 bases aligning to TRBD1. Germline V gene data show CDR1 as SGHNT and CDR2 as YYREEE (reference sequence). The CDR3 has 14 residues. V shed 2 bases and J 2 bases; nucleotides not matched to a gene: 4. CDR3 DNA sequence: TGTGCCAGCAGCTTAGGACAGGCCACCTACGAGCAGTACTTC. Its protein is CASSLGQATYEQYF.